This TCR beta chain was observed in a study of beta chain features in type 1 diabetes. Study background: In all, around 110,000,000 sorted cells from all samples were analyzed. Study observations and caveats: Across patients, naive, central memory and Treg TCRB repertoires exhibited apparently greater similarity than was observed across healthy donors. cDNA-based reads could over-represent cells with high TCR expression. Among patients with Type 1 diabetes, TCRB CDR3s were moderately but significantly shorter in every one of the four CD4+ subsets.

The authors reverse transcribed all of the isolated RNA, so sequencing captured expressed TCRB transcripts. Profiled with immunoSEQ multiplex PCR; TCRdb holds only in-frame clones, not every one. The sample holds around 180,000 clones; around an eighth are singletons and the top ten take roughly 0.6%. This CDR3 is built from 13 residues. V was pared by 6 bases and J by 1 base, with 9 bases between. Germline V gives CDR1 SQVTM, CDR2 ANQGSEA. Turning to this clone: Its antigen is not known.

This sequence joins TRBV29-1 and TRBJ2-2, with TRBD1 as a possible D gene (6 bases). Sequencing was performed on central memory CD4+ T cells from blood. The receptor's source is a young woman in good health. CDR3 region: CSVTTGNTGELFF. In DNA form, the CDR3 reads TGCAGCGTGACGACAGGGAACACCGGGGAGCTGTTTTTT.